This T cell receptor beta chain emerged from a study of blood T cell repertoires in COVID-19. Study-level information: COVID-19 samples collected from the United States, Italy and Spain covered acute and convalescent phases. T cells, B-cell-depleted T cells, or PBMCs supplied cDNA or gDNA.

In the original processing: Counts of nucleated cells, estimated from reference gene primer amplification, were obtained. Assay: immunoSEQ multiplex PCR; the TCRdb copy retains only in-frame clones and omits some. The DNA was the basis for D and trimming; V, J and clone size are from that table. The sample contains under 130,000 clones, about four fifths of which appear only once. The CDR3 extends over 16 amino acids. Per germline, CDR1 LGHDT and CDR2 YNNKEL (reference sequence). The junction had 6 bases not matched to a gene; V was cut back by 5 bases and J by 4 bases. The TCR originated in a woman over 75 with acute or convalescent COVID-19. The sequencing input was peripheral blood. V and J are TRBV3-1 (or the pseudogene TRBV3-2) and TRBJ2-1; 12 nucleotides line up with TRBD2. CDR3 nucleotide sequence: TGTGCCAGCAGCTCGACTAGCGGGAGTCGGTACAATGAGCAGTTCTTC. Amino acids: CASSSTSGSRYNEQFF.